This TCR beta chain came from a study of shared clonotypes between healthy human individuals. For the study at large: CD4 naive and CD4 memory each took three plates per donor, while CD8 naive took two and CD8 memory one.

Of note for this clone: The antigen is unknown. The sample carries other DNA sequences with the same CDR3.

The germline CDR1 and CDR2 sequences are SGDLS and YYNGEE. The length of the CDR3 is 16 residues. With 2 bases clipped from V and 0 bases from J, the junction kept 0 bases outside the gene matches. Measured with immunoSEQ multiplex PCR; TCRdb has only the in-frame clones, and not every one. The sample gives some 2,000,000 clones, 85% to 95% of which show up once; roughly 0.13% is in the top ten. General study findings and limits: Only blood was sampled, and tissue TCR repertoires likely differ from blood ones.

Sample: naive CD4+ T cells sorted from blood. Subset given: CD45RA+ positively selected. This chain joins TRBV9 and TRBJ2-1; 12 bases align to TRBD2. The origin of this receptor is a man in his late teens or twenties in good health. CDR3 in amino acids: CASSVTSGSSYNEQFF. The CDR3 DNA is TGTGCCAGCAGCGTGACTAGCGGGAGCTCCTACAATGAGCAGTTCTTC. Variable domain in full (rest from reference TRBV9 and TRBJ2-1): DSGVTQTPKHLITATGQRVTLRCSPRSGDLSVYWYQQSLDQGLQFLIQYYNGEERAKGNILERFSAQQFPDLHSELNLSSLELGDSALYFCASSVTSGSSYNEQFFGPGTRLTVL.